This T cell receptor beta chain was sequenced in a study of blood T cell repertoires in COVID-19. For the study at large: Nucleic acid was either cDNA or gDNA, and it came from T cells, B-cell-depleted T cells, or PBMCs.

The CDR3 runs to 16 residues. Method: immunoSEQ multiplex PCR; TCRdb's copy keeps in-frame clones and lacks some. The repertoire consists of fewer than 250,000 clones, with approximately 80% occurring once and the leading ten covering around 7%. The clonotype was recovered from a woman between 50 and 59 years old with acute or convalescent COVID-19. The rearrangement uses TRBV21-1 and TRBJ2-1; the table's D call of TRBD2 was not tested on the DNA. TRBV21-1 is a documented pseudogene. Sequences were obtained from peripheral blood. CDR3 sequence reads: CASSKRRRLNYNEQFF. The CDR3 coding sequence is TGTGCCAGCAGCAAGAGGAGAAGGCTAAACTACAATGAGCAGTTCTTC.